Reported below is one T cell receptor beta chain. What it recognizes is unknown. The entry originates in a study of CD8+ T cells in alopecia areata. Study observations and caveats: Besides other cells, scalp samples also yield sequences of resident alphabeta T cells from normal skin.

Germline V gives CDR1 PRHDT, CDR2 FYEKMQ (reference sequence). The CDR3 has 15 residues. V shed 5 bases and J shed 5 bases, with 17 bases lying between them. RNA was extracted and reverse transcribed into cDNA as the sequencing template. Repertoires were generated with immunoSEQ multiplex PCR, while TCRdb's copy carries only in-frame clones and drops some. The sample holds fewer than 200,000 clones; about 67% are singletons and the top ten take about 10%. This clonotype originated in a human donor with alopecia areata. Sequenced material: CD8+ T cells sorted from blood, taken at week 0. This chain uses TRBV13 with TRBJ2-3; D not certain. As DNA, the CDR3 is TGTGCCAGCAGCCCCCGGGTTTCGGTCCTAGATACGCAGTATTTT. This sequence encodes CASSPRVSVLDTQYF.